The 26 T cell receptor beta chains reported below all come from one sample, sequenced in a study of blood T cell repertoires in COVID-19. TCRdb's table, derived via immunoSEQ multiplex PCR, lists solely in-frame clones and lacks some. The sample contains over 350,000 clones, approximately 87% of which appear only once. The sequenced material came from PBMCs or T cells enriched from blood (not recorded which). The receptors stem from a woman aged 30 to 39 with acute COVID-19.

This chain connects TRBV19 to TRBJ2-7; a weak D match, TRBD1 (6 bases). CDR3 length: 14 residues. Germline loops: CDR1 LNHDA, CDR2 SQIVND (reference sequence). V dropped 3 bases and J dropped 3 bases, with 12 bases sitting between them. The CDR3 is CASSIDHRDYEQYF. CDR3 coding DNA: TGTGCCAGTAGTATCGACCACAGGGACTACGAGCAGTACTTC.

The chain couples TRBV9 to TRBJ1-5; no clear D gene. With 0 bases removed from V and 0 bases from J, the gap between germline ends came to 7 bases. Germline CDR1 reads SGDLS; CDR2 reads YYNGEE. The CDR3 sequence is 15 residues long. The CDR3 nucleotides are TGTGCCAGCAGCGTAGACAGTTATAGCAATCAGCCCCAGCATTTT. It yields the protein CASSVDSYSNQPQHF.

This clone has only one observation. The V call is TRBV10-1, the J call TRBJ2-7; 7 positions agree with TRBD2. Germline V gives CDR1 WNHNN, CDR2 SYGVQD (reference sequence). V lost 5 bases and J lost 4; bases outside the gene matches: 5. The CDR3 runs to 13 residues. Here the CDR3 DNA reads TGCGCCAGCAGTCGGGGGGAAAATTACGAGCAGTACTTC. It yields the protein CASSRGENYEQYF.

The CDR3: CASGSPAGFTNTEAFF. The CDR3 nucleotides are TGTGCTAGTGGTTCCCCGGCAGGGTTTACGAACACTGAAGCTTTCTTT. The chain recombines TRBV12-5 with TRBJ1-1; a weak D match, TRBD1 (5 bases). Germline CDR1 LGHNT, CDR2 FRNRAP. This CDR3 is built from 16 residues. Trimming shortened V by 4 bases and J by 1 base, and 16 bases separated the two germline ends.

V is TRBV14 and J is TRBJ1-2; 7 bases agree with TRBD1. Losses at the gene ends were 4 bases for V and 4 bases for J; bases not matched to a gene: 12. CDR1 is SGHDN and CDR2 is FVKESK in the germline V gene. This CDR3 is 16 amino acids long. CDR3 amino acids: CASSLQQGSPIYGYTF. In DNA, the CDR3 is TGTGCCAGCAGCCTTCAACAGGGGTCTCCCATCTATGGCTACACCTTC. Variable domain in full (rest from reference TRBV14 and TRBJ1-2): EAGVTQFPSHSVIEKGQTVTLRCDPISGHDNLYWYRRVMGKEIKFLLHFVKESKQDESGMPNNRFLAERTGGTYSTLKVQPAELEDSGVYFCASSLQQGSPIYGYTFGSGTRLTVV.

J is TRBJ1-2 and V is TRBV2; 8 bases fit TRBD1. V was clipped by 4 bases and J by 7 bases; unmatched bases: 5. The CDR3 covers 13 residues. Germline assignment: CDR1 SNHLY and CDR2 FYNNEI. The CDR3 sequence: CASSGRQGAGYTF. CDR3 bases: TGTGCCAGCAGTGGAAGGCAGGGGGCTGGCTACACCTTC. The full variable domain, rest sourced from reference TRBV2 and TRBJ1-2, is EPEVTQTPSHQVTQMGQEVILRCVPISNHLYFYWYRQILGQKVEFLVSFYNNEISEKSEIFDDQFSVERPDGSNFTLKIRSTKLEDSAMYFCASSGRQGAGYTFGSGTRLTVV.

CDR3 sequence: CASSLTETSTDTQYF. DNA for the CDR3: TGTGCCAGCAGCCTGACAGAAACTAGCACAGATACGCAGTATTTT. V usage is TRBV7-9 and J usage is TRBJ2-3, with D possibly being TRBD1 (5 bases). V shed 5 bases and J shed 0 bases, with 12 bases lying between them. CDR1 SEHNR and CDR2 FQNEAQ come from the germline V gene (reference sequence). The CDR3 has 15 residues.

The genes are TRBV7-2 and TRBJ2-7; 7 bases are a match to TRBD2. The germline gives CDR1 SGHTA, CDR2 FQGNSA. The CDR3 spans 14 residues. Germline trimming cut 2 bases from V and 2 bases from J; bases unmatched to any gene: 3. This chain's CDR3 is CASSLNGGTYEQYF. DNA for the CDR3: TGTGCCAGCAGCTTAAACGGGGGGACCTACGAGCAGTACTTC.

The genes are TRBV7-2 and TRBJ1-1; possibly TRBD1 for D (5 bases). Germline loops: CDR1 SGHTA, CDR2 FQGNSA. V lost 7 bases and J lost 4, with 19 bases in between. The CDR3 runs to 15 residues. Written as DNA, the CDR3 is TGTGCCAGCACCCCTGGCAGGGCCGCAGGCACTGAAGCTTTCTTT. Residues: CASTPGRAAGTEAFF.

In its sample, this clone was seen once. The J gene is TRBJ2-3, the V gene TRBV28; 7 nucleotides match TRBD2. The CDR3 length is 14 residues. J was trimmed by 0 bases and V by 5 bases; bases with no gene match: 2. Germline V CDR1 and CDR2: MDHEN, SYDVKM. The CDR3 is CASSGGGSTDTQYF. The CDR3 nucleotides are TGTGCCAGCAGTGGGGGGGGGAGCACAGATACGCAGTATTTT.

The rearrangement uses TRBV20-1 and TRBJ1-5; D unresolved. The CDR3 runs 15 residues. Germline CDR1 DFQATT, CDR2 SNEGSKA (reference sequence). The V end lost 3 bases, the J end lost 0 bases, and 12 bases lay between the germline ends. CDR3: CSASGEPNSNQPQHF. The CDR3 bases are TGCAGTGCTAGTGGCGAGCCTAATAGCAATCAGCCCCAGCATTTT.

This chain uses TRBV5-1 with TRBJ2-7; 8 nucleotides match TRBD1. Germline-derived CDR1 and CDR2 are SGHRS and YFSETQ. The length of the CDR3 is 14 residues. Unmatched junction bases numbered 5, after V lost 4 bases and J lost 2 bases. CDR3 protein: CASSATGVPYEQYF. Written as DNA, the CDR3 is TGCGCCAGCAGCGCGACAGGGGTCCCCTACGAGCAGTACTTC.

J is TRBJ2-1 and V is TRBV19; 11 nucleotides align to TRBD1. After removal of 3 bases from V and 3 bases from J, the junction contained 7 bases not matched to a gene. The CDR3 loop spans 17 amino acids. Germline CDR1 reads LNHDA; CDR2 reads SQIVND (reference sequence). The DNA for the CDR3 is TGTGCCAGTAGTATTGGGGACAGGGGGGGCCTCTACAATGAGCAGTTCTTC. This translates into CASSIGDRGGLYNEQFF.

CDR3 nucleotides: TGTGCCAGCAGCTCGGGCCTCGGGGCAGATACGCAGTATTTT. Translation: CASSSGLGADTQYF. The rearrangement links TRBV5-6 to TRBJ2-3; D is perhaps TRBD2 (5 bases). CDR3 length: 14 residues. The V end was cut by 3 bases, the J end by 4 bases, with 12 bases between. CDR1 SGHDT and CDR2 YYEEEE come from the germline V gene.

CDR3 sequence: CAWSSSSNYNEQFF. In DNA, the CDR3 is TGTGCCTGGAGTTCTAGCTCGAACTACAATGAGCAGTTCTTC. The chain links TRBV30 to TRBJ2-1; maybe TRBD2 (5 bases). CDR3 length equals 14 residues. The germline CDR1 and CDR2 sequences are GTSNPN and SVGIG (reference sequence). V shed 2 bases and J shed 3 bases, with 11 bases lying between them.

The V and J genes are TRBV9 and TRBJ2-7, with 9 positions matching TRBD2. Germline CDR1 and CDR2: SGDLS and YYNGEE. V shed 3 bases and J 5 bases; nucleotides not matched to a gene: 3. The CDR3 contains 13 residues. The chain's CDR3 is CASSASGADEQYF. In DNA, the CDR3 is TGTGCCAGCAGCGCTAGCGGGGCTGACGAGCAGTACTTC.

This chain connects TRBV14 to TRBJ1-2, with 8 bases fitting TRBD1. Trimming took 1 base from V and 3 from J; bases not matched to a gene: 10. Germline assignment: CDR1 SGHDN and CDR2 FVKESK. The length of the CDR3 is 17 residues. The CDR3 loop reads CASSQALRTGGDYGYTF. The DNA of the CDR3 is TGTGCCAGCAGCCAAGCCCTTAGAACAGGGGGAGACTATGGCTACACCTTC.

The rearrangement links TRBV3-1 (or the pseudogene TRBV3-2) to TRBJ2-3; 8 positions match TRBD2. J was trimmed by 2 bases and V by 6 bases; bases with no gene match: 7. Germline V gene data show CDR1 as LGHDT and CDR2 as YNNKEL (reference sequence). The CDR3 sequence is 15 residues long. CDR3 amino acids: CASRSGRGATDTQYF. The CDR3 DNA is TGTGCCAGCAGATCTGGGCGGGGGGCCACAGATACGCAGTATTTT.

This clone was observed once. This sequence joins TRBV3-1 (or the pseudogene TRBV3-2) and TRBJ1-5, with 7 positions matching TRBD1. Germline trimming cut 4 bases from V and 3 bases from J; bases unmatched to any gene: 6. The germline V gene encodes CDR1 LGHDT and CDR2 YNNKEL (reference sequence). The CDR3 loop spans 15 amino acids. Here the CDR3 reads CASSPGTDFNQPQHF. In DNA form, the CDR3 reads TGTGCCAGCAGCCCGGGGACAGACTTCAATCAGCCCCAGCATTTT.

This chain connects TRBV11-2 to TRBJ2-3; tentatively, D is TRBD1 (5 bases). V lost 0 bases to trimming and J lost 8 bases, with 21 bases between them. This CDR3 is 17 amino acids long. Germline CDR1 is SGHAT and CDR2 is FQNNGV. The CDR3 coding sequence is TGTGCCAGCAGCTTAGAATTCCGGCCAGGGCCGACGGGTACGCAGTATTTT. Its translation: CASSLEFRPGPTGTQYF.

This sequence joins TRBV18 and TRBJ1-2; TRBD1 matches 8 bases. The J segment lost 4 bases and the V segment lost 3 bases, leaving 7 bases of the junction unmatched. The germline V gene has CDR1 KGHSH and CDR2 LQKENI. The length of the CDR3 is 15 residues. The CDR3 here is CASSPSRDRPYGYTF. For the CDR3, the DNA is TGTGCCAGCTCACCTTCCCGGGACAGGCCCTATGGCTACACCTTC.

The chain employs TRBV19 and TRBJ1-4; TRBD1 might be the D (6 bases). Germline lookup yields CDR1 LNHDA and CDR2 SQIVND (reference sequence). Trimming took 6 bases from V and 5 from J, leaving 10 bases between them. The CDR3 has 13 residues. The CDR3 protein is CASSIGQNEKLFF. DNA for the CDR3: TGTGCCAGTAGCATCGGACAGAATGAAAAACTGTTTTTT.

V usage is TRBV1 and J usage is TRBJ2-5; TRBD1 reflects the table's D call only, with no check against the DNA. TRBV1 represents a pseudogene. This CDR3 has 17 amino acids. DNA for the CDR3: TGCACCAGCAGCCAACTCCAGGGAATTTGGTACCAAGAGACCCAGTACTTC. This codes for CTSSQLQGIWYQETQYF.

This chain connects TRBV4-2 to TRBJ2-2; TRBD2 matches 13 bases. The germline V gene encodes CDR1 LGHNA and CDR2 YNFKEQ. The V segment lost 4 bases and the J segment 1 base; nucleotides outside the gene matches: 6. The CDR3 spans 18 residues. For the CDR3, the DNA is TGTGCCAGCAGCCGCCCCGGACTAGCGGGGGTGAACACCGGGGAGCTGTTTTTT. This gives the protein CASSRPGLAGVNTGELFF.

V usage is TRBV6-5 and J usage is TRBJ1-2, with 7 bases fitting TRBD1. The CDR3 runs to 13 residues. Germline assignment: CDR1 MNHEY and CDR2 SVGAGI. V lost 0 bases and J lost 6; bases outside the gene matches: 1. In nucleotides, the CDR3 is TGTGCCAGCAGTTACTCGACAGGGCATGGCTACACCTTC. This gives the protein CASSYSTGHGYTF.

This clone was observed a single time. The genes are TRBV7-3 and TRBJ2-6; D remains unclear. This CDR3 is 15 amino acids long. Trimming removed 5 bases from V and 2 bases from J, with 10 bases in between. Germline lookup yields CDR1 SGHTA and CDR2 FQGTGA. The CDR3: CASSPRVTGANVLTF. The CDR3 DNA is TGTGCCAGCAGCCCCCGGGTAACTGGGGCCAACGTCCTGACTTTC.